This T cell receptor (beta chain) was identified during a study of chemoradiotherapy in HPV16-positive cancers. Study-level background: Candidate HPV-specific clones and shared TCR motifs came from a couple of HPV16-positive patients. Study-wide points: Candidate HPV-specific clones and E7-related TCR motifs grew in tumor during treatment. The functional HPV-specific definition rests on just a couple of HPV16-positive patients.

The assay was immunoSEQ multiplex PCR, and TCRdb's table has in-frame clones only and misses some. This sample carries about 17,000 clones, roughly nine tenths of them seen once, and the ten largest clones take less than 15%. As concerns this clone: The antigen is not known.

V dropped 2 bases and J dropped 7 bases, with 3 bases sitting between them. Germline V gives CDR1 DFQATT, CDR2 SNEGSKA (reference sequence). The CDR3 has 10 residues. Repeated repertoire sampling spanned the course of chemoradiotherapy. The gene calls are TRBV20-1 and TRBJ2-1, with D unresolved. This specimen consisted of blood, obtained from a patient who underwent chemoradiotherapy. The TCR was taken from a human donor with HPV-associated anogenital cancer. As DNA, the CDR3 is TGCAGTGCTAGAAGGAATGAGCAGTTCTTC. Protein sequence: CSARRNEQFF.